The next 20 T cell receptor beta chains were all read from a single sample in a study of blood T cells in healthy people across ages. For the second PCR, which ran for about 7 to 12 cycles, a sample-barcoded 5' primer and a J-beta primer mix were used. TCRdb itself ran the 5' RACE reads through MiXCR, one entry per CDR3 protein. This table has about 700,000 distinct CDR3 sequences, about 30% appearing once. The material sequenced was blood. The receptor set was obtained from a woman of 80 years or more in good health.

This clonotype has just a few counts. This chain uses TRBV9 with TRBJ1-1, with D maybe TRBD1 (6 bases). CDR1 is SGDLS, CDR2 YYNGEE, per germline. The germline V and J ends were trimmed by 2 bases and 5 bases, with 13 bases remaining between them. This CDR3 has 14 residues. Written as DNA, the CDR3 is TGTGCCAGCAGCGTCGAACAGGGAGAAACTGAAGCTTTCTTT. Amino acids: CASSVEQGETEAFF.

Comments on this clonotype: It may be a read error: a sequence one base away is much more abundant. The CDR3 loop reads CASSFVPYNEQYF. In DNA form, the CDR3 reads TGTGCCAGCAGCTTCGTTCCCTACAATGAGCAGTACTTC. V gene TRBV7-9 combines with J gene TRBJ2-1; D not resolved. The better agreement between TRBJ2-7 and the DNA end casts doubt on the J call. The CDR3 consists of 13 residues. CDR1 SEHNR and CDR2 FQNEAQ come from the germline V gene (reference sequence).

Details on this clonotype: A junction end diverges from the germline sequence, so it may reflect a read error. The chain carries TRBV6-1 and TRBJ1-2; 8 bases line up with TRBD1. In germline, CDR1 is MNHNS, CDR2 SASEGT. The CDR3 has 13 amino acids. The CDR3 protein is CVSSRDRTYGYTF. The DNA of the CDR3 is TGTGTCAGCAGCCGGGACAGGACGTATGGCTACACCTTC.

This clonotype has just one count. This CDR3 reads CASSLAGHRFTDTQYF. The CDR3 DNA follows: TGCGCCAGCAGCTTGGCCGGTCACCGATTCACAGATACGCAGTATTTT. The rearrangement uses TRBV5-1 and TRBJ2-3; D remains unclear. V lost 0 bases, J lost 2 bases, and 13 bases lay in between. Germline V gene lookup returns CDR1 SGHRS and CDR2 YFSETQ. The CDR3 sequence is 16 residues long.

This clonotype showed up just a few times. V gene TRBV5-1 combines with J gene TRBJ1-1; D unclear. Trimming stripped 5 bases from V and 3 bases from J, with 11 bases between. The CDR3 has 13 residues. Germline CDR1 and CDR2: SGHRS and YFSETQ. In nucleotides, the CDR3 is TGCGCCAGCAGGTTCGGTGGGGACACTGAAGCTTTCTTT. As protein: CASRFGGDTEAFF. The full variable domain, its missing parts supplied by reference TRBV5-1 and TRBJ1-1, is KAGVTQTPRYLIKTRGQQVTLSCSPISGHRSVSWYQQTPGQGLQFLFEYFSETQRNKGNFPGRFSGRQFSNSRSEMNVSTLELGDSALYLCASRFGGDTEAFFGQGTRLTVV.

The chain couples TRBV7-2 to TRBJ2-2, with 10 bases fitting TRBD2. Germline V gene lookup returns CDR1 SGHTA and CDR2 FQGNSA. This CDR3 is built from 17 residues. V lost 4 bases to trimming and J lost 1 base; unmatched junction nucleotides: 6. CDR3 DNA sequence: TGTGCCAGCAGCTGGGGACTAGCGCGACAGAACACCGGGGAGCTGTTTTTT. Its translation is CASSWGLARQNTGELFF.

Only a few counts were recorded for this clonotype. The chain employs TRBV7-8 and TRBJ1-1; 9 bases are shared with TRBD1. The germline V gene encodes CDR1 SGHVS and CDR2 FQNEAQ. This CDR3 is built from 15 residues. After removal of 4 bases from V and 1 base from J, the junction contained 4 bases not matched to a gene. CDR3 coding DNA: TGTGCCAGCAGCTCGGCACAGGGGGCGAACACTGAAGCTTTCTTT. As protein: CASSSAQGANTEAFF. The full variable domain, its missing parts supplied by reference TRBV7-8 and TRBJ1-1, is GAGVSQSPRYKVAKRGQDVALRCDPISGHVSLFWYQQALGQGPEFLTYFQNEAQLDKSGLPSDRFFAERPEGSVSTLKIQRTQQEDSAVYLCASSSAQGANTEAFFGQGTRLTVV.

Comments on this clonotype: A single base separates this from a much larger clone, so it may be a read error. This chain links TRBV6-2 or TRBV6-3 with TRBJ2-1, with D hard to call. Germline V CDR1 and CDR2: MNHEY, SVGEGT. V was cut by 2 bases and J by 13 bases, with 15 bases left in between. The CDR3 is 13 residues long. The CDR3 protein is CASSYRKIETQFF. The CDR3 nucleotides are TGTGCCAGCAGTTACCGAAAAATCGAGACCCAGTTCTTC.

The chain recombines TRBV30 with TRBJ1-2; unclear D gene. This CDR3 is 11 amino acids long. Germline loops: CDR1 GTSNPN, CDR2 SVGIG (reference sequence). Trimming took off 0 bases at V and 7 bases at J, with 6 bases between the two ends. CDR3 in DNA: TGTGCCTGGAGTGTAACGGTTGGCTACACCTTC. This sequence encodes CAWSVTVGYTF.

The chain uses TRBV7-2 and TRBJ1-1; D might be TRBD1 (5 bases). The CDR3 covers 13 residues. The germline V gene has CDR1 SGHTA and CDR2 FQGNSA. Trimming stripped 2 bases from V and 7 bases from J, with 11 bases between. CDR3 in DNA: TGTGCCAGCAGCTTATCTTCAGGGTTTGAAGCTTTCTTT. Residues: CASSLSSGFEAFF. The full variable domain, in which reference TRBV7-2 and TRBJ1-1 provide the parts outside the CDR3, is GAGVSQSPSNKVTEKGKDVELRCDPISGHTALYWYRQSLGQGLEFLIYFQGNSAPDKSGLPSDRFSAERTGGSVSTLTIQRTQQEDSAVYLCASSLSSGFEAFFGQGTRLTVV.

This clonotype was observed a few times. It may be a read error: a sequence one base away is much more abundant. V usage is TRBV20-1 and J usage is TRBJ2-5; D not certain. The CDR3 extends over 13 amino acids. Per germline, CDR1 DFQATT and CDR2 SNEGSKA (reference sequence). V lost 4 bases and J 11 bases, leaving 20 bases between the germline ends. The CDR3 spells CSAMVIRRNEQYF. DNA of the CDR3: TGCAGTGCTATGGTCATAAGGCGGAATGAGCAGTACTTC.

V gene TRBV6-5 combines with J gene TRBJ2-1; unclear D gene. V lost 5 bases, J lost 7 bases, and 18 bases lay in between. Germline assignment: CDR1 MNHEY and CDR2 SVGAGI. CDR3 length: 15 amino acids. Here the CDR3 reads CASSRSGRRPNEQFF. CDR3 coding DNA: TGTGCCAGCAGTAGATCCGGCAGGCGCCCTAATGAGCAGTTCTTC.

This chain links TRBV7-8 with TRBJ2-2, with 10 bases lining up with TRBD2. The germline gives CDR1 SGHVS, CDR2 FQNEAQ. This CDR3 contains 16 residues. Trimming at V came to 6 bases and at J to 5 bases, leaving 9 bases not matched to a gene. In nucleotides, the CDR3 is TGTGCCAGCAGGACCAGCGGGGGGGCCGTTACCGGGGAGCTGTTTTTT. This translates into CASRTSGGAVTGELFF.

This clonotype was seen only a few times. The J gene is TRBJ1-6, the V gene TRBV5-1, with 8 bases fitting TRBD1. CDR3 length: 15 residues. After removal of 4 bases from V and 7 bases from J, the junction contained 7 bases not matched to a gene. The germline gives CDR1 SGHRS, CDR2 YFSETQ. CDR3 protein: CASSVRTGSNSPLHF. Written as DNA, the CDR3 is TGCGCCAGCAGCGTGCGGACAGGGAGCAATTCACCCCTCCACTTT.

This rearrangement joins TRBV7-3 to TRBJ2-4, with 8 bases identical to TRBD2. TRBJ2-7 matches the DNA end more closely, so the J call is doubtful. The germline V gene has CDR1 SGHTA and CDR2 FQGTGA. There are 15 residues in the CDR3. In DNA, the CDR3 is TGTGCCAGCAGCCCTCCCCCCGGGGGGGCGGGCGAGCAGTACTTC. The encoded protein is CASSPPPGGAGEQYF.

At least ten counts were recorded for this clonotype. CDR3 region: CSVDVGNTIYF. DNA of the CDR3: TGCAGCGTTGACGTGGGAAACACCATATATTTT. The J gene is TRBJ1-3, the V gene TRBV29-1, with D uncertain. V was trimmed by 3 bases and J by 4 bases, leaving 4 bases between them. Per germline, CDR1 SQVTM and CDR2 ANQGSEA. CDR3 length equals 11 residues.

This clonotype was detected many times. This chain joins TRBV30 and TRBJ1-1; no definite D call. The CDR3 extends over 11 amino acids. V lost 2 bases and J lost 5, with 6 bases in between. The germline V gene encodes CDR1 GTSNPN and CDR2 SVGIG (reference sequence). CDR3 coding DNA: TGTGCCTGGAGTTATGGGACTGAAGCTTTCTTT. It is translated as CAWSYGTEAFF.

The chain combines TRBV5-1 with TRBJ2-3, with TRBD1 identical over 9 bases. From germline, CDR1 is SGHRS and CDR2 YFSETQ. The CDR3 runs to 15 residues. Losses at the gene ends were 4 bases for V and 4 bases for J; bases not matched to a gene: 7. Here the CDR3 reads CASSIGQGRPDTQYF. CDR3 sequence (DNA): TGCGCCAGCAGCATTGGACAGGGGCGGCCAGATACGCAGTATTTT. Supplemented by reference TRBV5-1 and TRBJ2-3, the full variable domain reads KAGVTQTPRYLIKTRGQQVTLSCSPISGHRSVSWYQQTPGQGLQFLFEYFSETQRNKGNFPGRFSGRQFSNSRSEMNVSTLELGDSALYLCASSIGQGRPDTQYFGPGTRLTVL.

On this clonotype itself: A much larger clonotype is one base distant, so this may be a read error. The chain couples TRBV20-1 to TRBJ1-2; a weak D match, TRBD1 (6 bases). The CDR3 length is 18 residues. Looked up from germline, CDR1 is DFQATT and CDR2 is SNEGSKA (reference sequence). With 2 bases removed from V and 0 bases from J, the gap between germline ends came to 22 bases. Written as DNA, the CDR3 is TGCAGTGCTAGAAATCGTCGACAGGCCTCTACAGCTAACTATGGCTACACCTTC. This encodes CSARNRRQASTANYGYTF.

This clonotype occurred a few times. Since a much larger clone is just one base distant, this may be a read error. The chain uses TRBV7-3 and TRBJ2-5; D possibly corresponds to TRBD1 (6 bases). Trimming pared 5 bases from V and 11 bases from J, leaving 21 bases between. The CDR3 spans 14 residues. Germline V CDR1 and CDR2: SGHTA, FQGTGA. Here the CDR3 DNA reads TGTGCCAGCAGCCCCGACAGGAATCGGAATGAGCAGTACTTC. Protein sequence: CASSPDRNRNEQYF. The full variable domain, completed using reference TRBV7-3 and TRBJ2-5, is GAGVSQTPSNKVTEKGKYVELRCDPISGHTALYWYRQSLGQGPEFLIYFQGTGAADDSGLPNDRFFAVRPEGSVSTLKIQRTERGDSAVYLCASSPDRNRNEQYFGPGTRLLVL.